This T cell receptor beta chain was retrieved from a study of T-cell reconstitution after alpha-beta-depleted transplantation in children. This clonotype was seen a handful of times. As it was prepared, the TCRbeta library received unique molecular identifiers. Each CDR3 protein gets one entry after TCRdb re-called the PCR reads with MiXCR. The sample consists of about 610,000 distinct CDR3 sequences, about 11% of them appearing once. The germline V gene has CDR1 SGHRS and CDR2 YFSETQ. Between the trimmed V and J ends, which lost 3 bases and 0 bases, there was a span of 10 bases. There are 15 residues in the CDR3.

This TCR was recovered from a human donor who donated a stem cell graft to a child with acute myeloid leukemia. The chain carries TRBV5-1 and TRBJ2-4; perhaps TRBD1 as D (6 bases). The source material was PBMCs from the stem cell graft donor, sampled from the stem cell graft. CDR3 in amino acids: CASSSLQGAKNIQYF. CDR3 DNA sequence: TGCGCCAGCAGCTCCTTACAGGGAGCCAAAAACATTCAGTACTTC.